This TCR beta chain was retrieved from a study of PD-1 blockade in classical Hodgkin lymphoma. Study results and limitations: Baseline TCR diversity was reportedly lower in newly diagnosed patients than healthy donors.

The data were produced by immunoSEQ multiplex PCR, yet TCRdb's version contains in-frame clones alone and is incomplete. Of 20,000 to 25,000 clones listed, 90% to 95% are singletons. About this clone itself: Its antigen is unidentified. A read error may account for a junction end that differs from germline.

The time point was: newly diagnosed, previously untreated cHL patient sample. Researchers used magnetic negative selection to pull out pure CD4+ T cells from thawed PBMCs. The authors used newly diagnosed, untreated classical Hodgkin lymphoma PBMCs as comparison. CDR1 MNHNY and CDR2 SVGAGI come from the germline V gene (reference sequence). The CDR3 length is 15 residues. The specimen was CD4+ T cells from blood. This TCR was sampled from a human donor with classical Hodgkin lymphoma. The rearrangement joins TRBV6-6 to TRBJ1-5; no clear D. The CDR3 bases are TGTGCCAACAGTTACTCAGAATATAGCAATCAGCCCCAGCATTTT. As protein: CANSYSEYSNQPQHF.